This record covers a single T cell receptor beta chain. Clones were sequenced by immunoSEQ multiplex PCR, and TCRdb holds only the in-frame ones, with some missing. The sample has approximately 660,000 clones; roughly 90% are singletons. This CDR3 has 19 amino acids. Germline CDR1 SGHNT, CDR2 YENEEA. Trimming cost V 5 bases and J 1 base; bases outside gene matches: 9. The data stem from a study of shared T cell receptors in the human thymus. These data were also reused for a study on human thymus T cells. That report adds: Unrelated individuals were reported by related research to share highly overlapping thymic repertoires.

This clonotype was obtained from a boy less than two years old with a congenital heart defect. The material sequenced was thymocytes. V usage is TRBV11-3 and J usage is TRBJ2-4; 15 bases agree with TRBD2. The CDR3: CASSLGTSGRHEAKNIQYF. CDR3 sequence (DNA): TGTGCCAGCAGCCTTGGGACTAGCGGGAGGCATGAGGCCAAAAACATTCAGTACTTC.